The clone carrying this T cell receptor beta chain appeared a few times. The data were taken from a study of patients and donors after allogeneic stem cell transplantation. TCRdb reanalysed the RT-PCR reads using MiXCR and keeps one entry per CDR3 protein. The sample holds some 880,000 distinct CDR3 sequences, more than 15% seen once. What was sequenced was blood, either unsorted or a sorted T cell fraction (not recorded which). This TCR derives from a human donor who was either an allogeneic HSCT recipient or a stem cell or donor lymphocyte infusion donor (not recorded which). It is not recorded whose cells these are; they may come from a transplant donor.

DNA of the CDR3: TGTGCCAGCAGCCAATTATCCGCCTTTACAGATACGCAGTATTTT. It specifies CASSQLSAFTDTQYF. The chain joins TRBV3-1 to TRBJ2-3; D gene unclear. This CDR3 is built from 15 residues. Trimming pared 2 bases from V and 3 bases from J, leaving 12 bases between. Germline V CDR1 and CDR2: LGHDT, YNNKEL (reference sequence).